This is a list of T cell receptor beta chains from one sample in a study of cytomegalovirus exposure and HLA in healthy donors. Clones were read by immunoSEQ multiplex PCR, and TCRdb kept only the in-frame ones, dropping some. The sample yields some 130,000 clones, more than 75% seen once. The sequencing input was PBMCs. The receptors stem from a young man in good health and CMV-seronegative. The CDR3 runs from the conserved cysteine through the conserved F or W. D genes are given only for firm matches. Size is stated for part of the rows, as once, few or many counts, or as a class when the clone is expanded.

cdr3_aa: CASTDRASGNTIYF
cdr3_nt: TGTGCCAGCACCGACAGGGCGTCTGGAAACACCATATATTTT
d_call: TRBD1
j_call: TRBJ1-3
clone_size: -
v_call: TRBV6-5

cdr3_aa: CASSPKRETYEQYF
cdr3_nt: TGTGCCAGCAGCCCGAAGCGGGAAACCTACGAGCAGTACTTC
d_call: TRBD2
j_call: TRBJ2-7
clone_size: -
v_call: TRBV4-2

cdr3_aa: CASSPQGAGYTEAFF
cdr3_nt: TGTGCCAGTTCCCCCCAGGGGGCGGGGTACACTGAAGCTTTCTTT
d_call: TRBD1
j_call: TRBJ1-1
clone_size: once
v_call: TRBV28

cdr3_aa: CASTNNGGGAYEQYF
cdr3_nt: TGTGCCAGCACCAATAACGGGGGGGGAGCCTACGAGCAGTACTTC
d_call: TRBD2
j_call: TRBJ2-7
clone_size: -
v_call: TRBV7-9

cdr3_aa: CASSSPTSGMIGELFF
cdr3_nt: TGTGCCAGCAGCTCCCCGACTAGCGGGATGATCGGGGAGCTGTTTTTT
d_call: TRBD2
j_call: TRBJ2-2
clone_size: -
v_call: TRBV5-4

cdr3_aa: CSVKKGTPTGHNEQFF
cdr3_nt: TGCAGCGTTAAGAAGGGGACACCGACGGGTCACAATGAGCAGTTCTTC
d_call: -
j_call: TRBJ2-1
clone_size: once
v_call: TRBV29-1

cdr3_aa: CASSQQGVYGYTF
cdr3_nt: TGTGCCAGTAGTCAGCAGGGGGTCTATGGCTACACCTTC
d_call: TRBD1
j_call: TRBJ1-2
clone_size: -
v_call: TRBV19

cdr3_aa: CASSVGQGARSTEAFF
cdr3_nt: TGCGCCAGCAGCGTCGGACAGGGGGCGCGGAGCACTGAAGCTTTCTTT
d_call: TRBD1
j_call: TRBJ1-1
clone_size: -
v_call: TRBV4-3

cdr3_aa: CASSGGGGSYNEQFF
cdr3_nt: TGTGCCAGCAGTGGGGGCGGGGGCTCCTACAATGAGCAGTTCTTC
d_call: TRBD2
j_call: TRBJ2-1
clone_size: -
v_call: TRBV2

cdr3_aa: CASSLELRGTDTQYF
cdr3_nt: TGTGCCAGCAGCTTAGAACTCCGCGGCACAGATACGCAGTATTTT
d_call: -
j_call: TRBJ2-3
clone_size: few
v_call: TRBV7-6

cdr3_aa: CASSLEGEQFF
cdr3_nt: TGCGCCAGCAGCTTAGAGGGTGAGCAGTTCTTC
d_call: -
j_call: TRBJ2-1
clone_size: few
v_call: TRBV5-1

cdr3_aa: CAWRTGGPNTGELFF
cdr3_nt: TGTGCCTGGAGGACAGGGGGGCCGAACACCGGGGAGCTGTTTTTT
d_call: TRBD1
j_call: TRBJ2-2
clone_size: -
v_call: TRBV30

cdr3_aa: CASSHRENQPQHF
cdr3_nt: TGTGCCAGCAGCCACAGGGAAAATCAGCCCCAGCATTTT
d_call: -
j_call: TRBJ1-5
clone_size: -
v_call: TRBV11-2

cdr3_aa: CASSRSGQGVGELFF
cdr3_nt: TGTGCCAGCAGCAGGTCGGGACAGGGCGTCGGGGAGCTGTTTTTT
d_call: TRBD1
j_call: TRBJ2-2
clone_size: -
v_call: TRBV7-8

cdr3_aa: CAWAQGASTEAFF
cdr3_nt: TGTGCCTGGGCACAGGGGGCGAGCACTGAAGCTTTCTTT
d_call: TRBD1
j_call: TRBJ1-1
clone_size: -
v_call: TRBV30

cdr3_aa: CASSPGGVPNNEQFF
cdr3_nt: TGTGCCAGCAGTCCAGGGGGCGTTCCGAACAATGAGCAGTTCTTC
d_call: TRBD1
j_call: TRBJ2-1
clone_size: -
v_call: TRBV28

cdr3_aa: CASGRDRVNTEAFF
cdr3_nt: TGTGCCAGTGGGCGAGACAGGGTGAACACTGAAGCTTTCTTT
d_call: TRBD1
j_call: TRBJ1-1
clone_size: few
v_call: TRBV19